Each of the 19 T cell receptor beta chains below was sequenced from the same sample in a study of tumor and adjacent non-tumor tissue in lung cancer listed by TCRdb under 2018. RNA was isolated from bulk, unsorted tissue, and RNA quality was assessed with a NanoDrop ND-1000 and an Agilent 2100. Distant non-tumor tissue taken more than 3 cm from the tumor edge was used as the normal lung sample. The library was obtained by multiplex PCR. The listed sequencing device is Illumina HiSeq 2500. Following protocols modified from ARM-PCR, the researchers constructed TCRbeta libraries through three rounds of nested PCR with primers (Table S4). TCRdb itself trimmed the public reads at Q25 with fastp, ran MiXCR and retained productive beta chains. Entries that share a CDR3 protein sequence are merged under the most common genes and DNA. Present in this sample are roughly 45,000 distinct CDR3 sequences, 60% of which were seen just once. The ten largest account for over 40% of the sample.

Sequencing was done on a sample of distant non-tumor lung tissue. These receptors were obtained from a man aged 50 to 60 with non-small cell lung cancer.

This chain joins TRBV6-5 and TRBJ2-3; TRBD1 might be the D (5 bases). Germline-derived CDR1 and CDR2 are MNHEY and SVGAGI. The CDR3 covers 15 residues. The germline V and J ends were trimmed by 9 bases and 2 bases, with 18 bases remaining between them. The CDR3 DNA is TGTGCCAGTAGCACAGGACGGAAACACACAGATACGCAGTATTTT. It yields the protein CASSTGRKHTDTQYF.

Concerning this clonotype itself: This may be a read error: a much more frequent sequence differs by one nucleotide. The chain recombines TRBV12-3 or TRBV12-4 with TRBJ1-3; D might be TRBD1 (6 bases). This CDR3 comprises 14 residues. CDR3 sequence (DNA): TGTGCCAACAGTGCCGGGACGGAGGGGGACACCATATATTTT. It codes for CANSAGTEGDTIYF.

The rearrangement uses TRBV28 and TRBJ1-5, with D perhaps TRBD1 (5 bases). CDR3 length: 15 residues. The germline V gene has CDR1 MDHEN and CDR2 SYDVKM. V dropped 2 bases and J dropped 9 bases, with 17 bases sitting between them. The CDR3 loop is CASSLGEGFRLPQHF. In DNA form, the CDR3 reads TGTGCCAGCAGTTTAGGGGAGGGGTTCAGACTGCCCCAGCATTTT.

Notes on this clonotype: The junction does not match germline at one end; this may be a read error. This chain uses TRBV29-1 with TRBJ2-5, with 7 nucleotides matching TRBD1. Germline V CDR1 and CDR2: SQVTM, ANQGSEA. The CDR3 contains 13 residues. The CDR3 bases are TGCAGCGTTGAGAATTCTGCCGGAGAGGGACAGCACTTC. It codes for CSVENSAGEGQHF.

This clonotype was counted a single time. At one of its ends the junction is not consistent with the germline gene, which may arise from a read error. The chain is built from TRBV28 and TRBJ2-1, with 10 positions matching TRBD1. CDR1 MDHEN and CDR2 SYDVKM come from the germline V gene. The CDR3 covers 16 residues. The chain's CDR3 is CASSLFGQGDHKEQFF. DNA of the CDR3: TGTGCCAGCAGTTTGTTCGGACAGGGGGACCACAAAGAGCAGTTCTTC.

CDR3 in amino acids: CASSLVDRGYEQYF. The CDR3 DNA follows: TGTGCCAGCAGTTTAGTAGACAGGGGGTACGAGCAGTACTTC. The J gene is TRBJ2-7, the V gene TRBV28; TRBD1 matches 9 bases. V gave up 2 bases and J gave up 4 bases; unmatched junction bases: 3. Germline assignment: CDR1 MDHEN and CDR2 SYDVKM. CDR3 length: 14 amino acids.

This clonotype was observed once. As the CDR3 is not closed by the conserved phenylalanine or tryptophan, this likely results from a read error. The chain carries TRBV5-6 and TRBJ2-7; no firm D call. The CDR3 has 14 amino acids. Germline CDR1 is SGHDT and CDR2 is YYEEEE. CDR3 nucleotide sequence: TGTGCCAGTAGCTTGGAGTGGATTCCCAACGAGCAGTACCTC. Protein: CASSLEWIPNEQYL.

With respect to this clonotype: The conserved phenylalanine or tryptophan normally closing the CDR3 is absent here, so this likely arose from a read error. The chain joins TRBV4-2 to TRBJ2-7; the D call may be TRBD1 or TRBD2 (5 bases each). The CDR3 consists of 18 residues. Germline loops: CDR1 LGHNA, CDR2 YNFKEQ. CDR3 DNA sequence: TGTGCTAGTAGCCAAGGCTTACGAGGGGCGGAGAACTCCTACGAGCAGTACATC. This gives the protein CASSQGLRGAENSYEQYI.

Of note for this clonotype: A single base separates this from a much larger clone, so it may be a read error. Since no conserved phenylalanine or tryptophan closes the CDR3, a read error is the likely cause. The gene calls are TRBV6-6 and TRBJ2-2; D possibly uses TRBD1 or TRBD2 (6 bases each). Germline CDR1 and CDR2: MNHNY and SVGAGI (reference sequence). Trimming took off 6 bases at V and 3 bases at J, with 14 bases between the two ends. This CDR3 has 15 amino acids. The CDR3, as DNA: TGTGCCAGCAGCCCCCGGGGGCCCGACACCGGGGAGCTGTTTTTG. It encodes CASSPRGPDTGELFL.

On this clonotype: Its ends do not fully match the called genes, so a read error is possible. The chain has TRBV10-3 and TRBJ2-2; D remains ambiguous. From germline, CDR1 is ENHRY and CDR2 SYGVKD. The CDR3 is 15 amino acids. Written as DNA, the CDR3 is TGTGCCTTCAGTGAGTCAGGAGTGGAGACCGCGGAGCTGTTTTTT. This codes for CAFSESGVETAELFF.

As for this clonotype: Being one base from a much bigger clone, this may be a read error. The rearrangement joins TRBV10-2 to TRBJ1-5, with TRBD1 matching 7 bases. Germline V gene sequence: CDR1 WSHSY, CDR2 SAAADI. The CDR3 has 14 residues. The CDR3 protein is CASSWDSNNQLQHF. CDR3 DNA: TGCGCCAGCAGTTGGGACAGCAACAATCAGCTCCAGCATTTT.

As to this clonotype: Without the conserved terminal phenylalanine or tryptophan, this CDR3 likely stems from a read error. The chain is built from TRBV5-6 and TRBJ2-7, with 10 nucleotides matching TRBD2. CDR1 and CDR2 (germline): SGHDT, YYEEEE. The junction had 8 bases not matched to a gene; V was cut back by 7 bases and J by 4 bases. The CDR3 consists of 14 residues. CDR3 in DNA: TGTGCCAGCGGCCGGACTAGCGGAACTTACGAGCAGTACTAC. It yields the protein CASGRTSGTYEQYY.

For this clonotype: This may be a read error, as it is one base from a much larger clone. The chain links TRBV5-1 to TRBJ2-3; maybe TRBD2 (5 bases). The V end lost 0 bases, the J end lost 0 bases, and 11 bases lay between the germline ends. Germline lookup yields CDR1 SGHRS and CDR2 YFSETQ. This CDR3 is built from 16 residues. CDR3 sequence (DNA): TGCGCCAGCAGCTTGGGGCCGTCGGGAAGCACAGATACGCAGTATTTT. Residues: CASSLGPSGSTDTQYF.

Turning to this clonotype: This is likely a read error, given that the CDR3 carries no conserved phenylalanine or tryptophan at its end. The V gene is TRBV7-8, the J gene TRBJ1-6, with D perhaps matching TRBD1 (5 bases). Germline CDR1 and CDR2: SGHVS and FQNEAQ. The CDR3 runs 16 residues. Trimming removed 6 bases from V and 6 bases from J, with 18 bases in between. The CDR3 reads CASSSLQGWFNSPLHL. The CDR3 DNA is TGTGCCAGCAGTTCTCTGCAGGGATGGTTTAATTCACCCCTCCACCTT.

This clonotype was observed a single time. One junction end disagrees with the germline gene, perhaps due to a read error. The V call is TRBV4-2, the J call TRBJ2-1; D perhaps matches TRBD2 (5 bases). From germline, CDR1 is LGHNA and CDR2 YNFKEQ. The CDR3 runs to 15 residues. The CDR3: CANSQGLADYNEQFF. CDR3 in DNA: TGTGCCAACAGCCAAGGATTGGCTGACTACAATGAACAGTTCTTC.

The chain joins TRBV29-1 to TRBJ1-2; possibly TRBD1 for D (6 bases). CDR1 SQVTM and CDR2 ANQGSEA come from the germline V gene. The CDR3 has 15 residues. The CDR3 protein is CNDEDTGSINYGYTF. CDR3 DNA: TGCAACGATGAAGATACAGGGAGTATTAACTATGGCTACACCTTC.

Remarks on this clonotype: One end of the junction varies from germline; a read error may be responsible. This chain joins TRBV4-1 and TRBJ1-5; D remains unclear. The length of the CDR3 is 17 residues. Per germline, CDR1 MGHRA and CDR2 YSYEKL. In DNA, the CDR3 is TGCGCCAGCAGCCAAGATCGGGGTAGGGTAAGCAATCAGCCCCATCATTTT. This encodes CASSQDRGRVSNQPHHF.

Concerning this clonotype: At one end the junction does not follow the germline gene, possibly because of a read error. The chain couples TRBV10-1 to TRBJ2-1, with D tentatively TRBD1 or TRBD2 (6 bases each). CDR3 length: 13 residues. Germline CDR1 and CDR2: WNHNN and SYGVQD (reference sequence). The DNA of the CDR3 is TGCGCCAGCAATGAGGGGGGCCGGAATGAGCAGTTCTTT. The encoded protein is CASNEGGRNEQFF.

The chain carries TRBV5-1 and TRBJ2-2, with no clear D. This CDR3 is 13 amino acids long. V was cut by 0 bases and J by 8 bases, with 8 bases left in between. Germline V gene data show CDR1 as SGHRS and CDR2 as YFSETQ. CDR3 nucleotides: TGCGCCAGCAGCTTGGAGATCGTGGGGGAGCTGTTTTTT. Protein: CASSLEIVGELFF. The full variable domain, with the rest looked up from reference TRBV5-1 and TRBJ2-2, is KAGVTQTPRYLIKTRGQQVTLSCSPISGHRSVSWYQQTPGQGLQFLFEYFSETQRNKGNFPGRFSGRQFSNSRSEMNVSTLELGDSALYLCASSLEIVGELFFGEGSRLTVL.